This section outlines one T cell receptor beta chain sequence together with its context. These data are taken from a study of identifying expanded T cells in peripheral blood. Produced via immunoSEQ multiplex PCR; TCRdb's table is partial and in-frame only. This sample has around 120,000 clones; around 84% occur once, and the top ten carry approximately 3%. Germline CDR1 ENHRY, CDR2 SYGVKD. V dropped 2 bases and J dropped 5 bases, with 18 bases sitting between them. This CDR3 is 16 amino acids long. This receptor was obtained from a person aged 18-70 years in good health. The chain couples TRBV10-3 to TRBJ1-1, with D unclear. The sequenced sample was blood. The CDR3 sequence is CAISELGGYEVTEAFF. The CDR3 DNA sequence: TGTGCCATCAGTGAGCTAGGAGGATATGAGGTAACTGAAGCTTTCTTT.